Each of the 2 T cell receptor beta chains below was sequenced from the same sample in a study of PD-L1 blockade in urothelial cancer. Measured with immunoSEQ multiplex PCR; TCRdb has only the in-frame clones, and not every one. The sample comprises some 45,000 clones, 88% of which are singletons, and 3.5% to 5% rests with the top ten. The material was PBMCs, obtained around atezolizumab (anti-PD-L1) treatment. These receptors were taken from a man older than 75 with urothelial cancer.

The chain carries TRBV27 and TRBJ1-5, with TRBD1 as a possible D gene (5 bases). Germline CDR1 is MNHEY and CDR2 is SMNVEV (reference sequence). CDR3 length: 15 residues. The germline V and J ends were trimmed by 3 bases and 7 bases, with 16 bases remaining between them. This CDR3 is CASSFFAGGDQPQHF. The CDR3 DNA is TGTGCCAGCAGTTTCTTCGCTGGGGGGGACCAGCCCCAGCATTTT.

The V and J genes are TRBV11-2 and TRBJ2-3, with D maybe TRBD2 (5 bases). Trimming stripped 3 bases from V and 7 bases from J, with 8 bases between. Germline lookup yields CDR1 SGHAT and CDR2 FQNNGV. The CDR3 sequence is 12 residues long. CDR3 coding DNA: TGTGCCAGCAGCTTGGACTCCCATACGCAGTATTTT. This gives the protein CASSLDSHTQYF.